These 18 T cell receptor beta chains share one sample of origin, sequenced in a study of cytomegalovirus exposure and HLA in healthy donors (dated by TCRdb to the late 2010s). The receptor library was made with the immunoSEQ multiplex PCR assay. The multiplex PCR relied on a mix of 60 forward primers for TCR Vbeta segments and 13 reverse primers for TCR Jbeta segments. TCRdb's version of the immuneACCESS table is confined to in-frame rearrangements and falls short of the full clone set. An unresolved V gene accounts for under half of the shortfall where checked; the remainder is of unknown origin. The table for this sample records under 75,000 clones. The ten largest make up around 2.4% of the sample. The specimen was PBMCs. The receptors originated from a female donor in good health and CMV-seropositive.

J is TRBJ1-2 and V is TRBV6-5; maybe TRBD1 (6 bases). Germline V gene data show CDR1 as MNHEY and CDR2 as SVGAGI. CDR3 length: 14 residues. The V end was cut by 5 bases, the J end by 0 bases, with 10 bases between. The CDR3 protein is CASSPRTANYGYTF. In nucleotides, the CDR3 is TGTGCCAGCAGTCCACGGACAGCTAACTATGGCTACACCTTC.

This chain uses TRBV4-3 with TRBJ2-7, with 9 bases lining up with TRBD1. The junction had 3 bases not matched to a gene; V was cut back by 1 base and J by 2 bases. The CDR3 loop spans 15 amino acids. Germline lookup yields CDR1 LGHNA and CDR2 YSLEER. CDR3 DNA: TGCGCCAGCAGCCAAGGGACAGGGGATACCTACGAGCAGTACTTC. As protein: CASSQGTGDTYEQYF.

V and J are TRBV6-5 and TRBJ2-5; maybe TRBD1 (6 bases). Germline-derived CDR1 and CDR2 are MNHEY and SVGAGI. The CDR3 sequence is 14 residues long. Trimming removed 7 bases at V and 1 base at J, with 13 bases between. DNA of the CDR3: TGTGCCAGCAAGCGACAGGCCCTCCAAGAGACCCAGTACTTC. Translating it yields CASKRQALQETQYF.

The V call is TRBV6-1, the J call TRBJ2-2, with 7 bases matching TRBD1. Unmatched junction bases numbered 12, after V lost 10 bases and J lost 4 bases. This CDR3 region has 15 residues. Germline V gives CDR1 MNHNS, CDR2 SASEGT. The CDR3 reads CATQPMGQSTGELFF. The CDR3 nucleotides read TGTGCCACTCAGCCGATGGGACAGAGCACCGGGGAGCTGTTTTTT.

CDR3 sequence: CASSFNRADYEQYF. In DNA form, the CDR3 reads TGTGCCAGCAGTTTCAACAGGGCCGACTACGAGCAGTACTTC. V and J are TRBV6-5 and TRBJ2-7; D possibly corresponds to TRBD1 (6 bases). This CDR3 comprises 14 residues. Germline loops: CDR1 MNHEY, CDR2 SVGAGI. The V end lost 4 bases, the J end lost 3 bases, and 13 bases lay between the germline ends.

The J gene is TRBJ2-5, the V gene TRBV5-1; D is perhaps TRBD2 (5 bases). This CDR3 spans 13 amino acids. Trimming left V 2 bases short and J 4 bases short, with 9 bases between. Germline lookup yields CDR1 SGHRS and CDR2 YFSETQ. For the CDR3, the DNA is TGCGCCAGCAGCTTAGAGGGTCCAGAGACCCAGTACTTC. Protein product: CASSLEGPETQYF. The whole variable domain, remainder taken from reference TRBV5-1 and TRBJ2-5, is KAGVTQTPRYLIKTRGQQVTLSCSPISGHRSVSWYQQTPGQGLQFLFEYFSETQRNKGNFPGRFSGRQFSNSRSEMNVSTLELGDSALYLCASSLEGPETQYFGPGTRLLVL.

The chain recombines TRBV10-3 with TRBJ1-2, with no clear D. V lost 2 bases to trimming and J lost 7 bases, with 8 bases between them. The germline gives CDR1 ENHRY, CDR2 SYGVKD. The CDR3 is 12 residues long. In DNA, the CDR3 is TGTGCCATCAGTGAGGCCACTGCTGGCTACACCTTC. Translating it yields CAISEATAGYTF.

The chain combines TRBV6-5 with TRBJ1-2; 7 positions agree with TRBD1. Trimming took 0 bases from V and 1 from J; bases not matched to a gene: 5. The length of the CDR3 is 16 residues. Germline V gene sequence: CDR1 MNHEY, CDR2 SVGAGI. Written as DNA, the CDR3 is TGTGCCAGCAGTTACTCGCGACAGGGCTTTAACTATGGCTACACCTTC. This gives the protein CASSYSRQGFNYGYTF.

The chain has TRBV4-1 and TRBJ2-5, with a possible D match to TRBD1 (5 bases). V was cut by 1 base and J by 2 bases, with 8 bases left in between. Per the germline V gene, CDR1 is MGHRA and CDR2 is YSYEKL. The CDR3 has 14 amino acids. CDR3 sequence reads: CASSQGQRQETQYF. The CDR3 nucleotides read TGCGCCAGCAGCCAAGGACAGAGACAAGAGACCCAGTACTTC.

V and J are TRBV7-8 and TRBJ1-1; 8 bases are shared with TRBD1. Germline CDR1 reads SGHVS; CDR2 reads FQNEAQ. After removal of 4 bases from V and 5 bases from J, the junction contained 3 bases not matched to a gene. The CDR3 has 13 amino acids. The CDR3 sequence: CASSSTGVTEAFF. The CDR3 DNA follows: TGTGCCAGCAGCTCGACAGGGGTTACTGAAGCTTTCTTT.

J is TRBJ2-7 and V is TRBV10-1, with 7 bases lining up with TRBD1. The CDR3 sequence is 15 residues long. V was pared by 3 bases and J by 0 bases, with 5 bases of the junction left unmatched. The germline V gene encodes CDR1 WNHNN and CDR2 SYGVQD (reference sequence). CDR3 sequence: CASSDSGTDSYEQYF. The DNA of the CDR3 is TGCGCCAGCAGTGATAGTGGGACAGACTCCTACGAGCAGTACTTC.

The J gene is TRBJ2-5, the V gene TRBV18, with D possibly being TRBD2 (5 bases). The CDR3 totals 14 residues. Trimming took 1 base from V and 4 from J, leaving 10 bases between them. Germline values: CDR1 KGHSH, CDR2 LQKENI. The CDR3 nucleotides are TGTGCCAGCTCACCACGGGAGCGACCAGAGACCCAGTACTTC. Protein: CASSPRERPETQYF. Filled out from reference TRBV18 and TRBJ2-5, the complete variable domain reads NAGVMQNPRHLVRRRGQEARLRCSPMKGHSHVYWYRQLPEEGLKFMVYLQKENIIDESGMPKERFSAEFPKEGPSILRIQQVVRGDSAAYFCASSPRERPETQYFGPGTRLLVL.

The rearrangement links TRBV7-8 to TRBJ1-5; tentative D call: TRBD1 (6 bases). Per germline, CDR1 SGHVS and CDR2 FQNEAQ. This CDR3 region has 14 residues. Trimming took off 1 base at V and 6 bases at J, with 10 bases between the two ends. The CDR3 loop reads CASSLVEGGQPQHF. The DNA of the CDR3 is TGTGCCAGCAGCTTAGTCGAAGGGGGTCAGCCCCAGCATTTT.

J is TRBJ2-2 and V is TRBV30; 9 bases fit TRBD1. This CDR3 has 16 amino acids. Per germline, CDR1 GTSNPN and CDR2 SVGIG (reference sequence). Trimming at V came to 2 bases and at J to 4 bases, leaving 8 bases not matched to a gene. The CDR3 coding sequence is TGTGCCTGGAGTCGGACAGGGGTCTATGGCACCGGGGAGCTGTTTTTT. Translation: CAWSRTGVYGTGELFF.

The chain links TRBV9 to TRBJ1-1, with D possibly TRBD1 on 6 matching bases. V was pared by 4 bases and J by 6 bases, with 13 bases between. The CDR3 totals 13 residues. CDR1 and CDR2 (germline): SGDLS, YYNGEE. Written as DNA, the CDR3 is TGTGCCAGCAGCACACAGGGAAGCTCTGAAGCTTTCTTT. This codes for CASSTQGSSEAFF.

The chain carries TRBV30 and TRBJ1-1; tentative D call: TRBD1 (6 bases). The germline V gene encodes CDR1 GTSNPN and CDR2 SVGIG (reference sequence). This CDR3 contains 13 residues. Trimming removed 2 bases from V and 3 bases from J, with 10 bases in between. CDR3 residues: CAWSSQGDTEAFF. The CDR3, as DNA: TGTGCCTGGAGTTCACAGGGCGACACTGAAGCTTTCTTT. The full variable domain, its missing parts supplied by reference TRBV30 and TRBJ1-1, is SQTIHQWPATLVQPVGSPLSLECTVEGTSNPNLYWYRQAAGRGLQLLFYSVGIGQISSEVPQNLSASRPQDRQFILSSKKLLLSDSGFYLCAWSSQGDTEAFFGQGTRLTVV.

The gene calls are TRBV6-1 and TRBJ2-2, with 13 bases matching TRBD2. In germline, CDR1 is MNHNS, CDR2 SASEGT. V gave up 0 bases and J gave up 7 bases; unmatched junction bases: 8. The CDR3 spans 18 residues. The CDR3: CASSEALGLAGVVGELFF. The CDR3 nucleotides are TGTGCCAGCAGTGAAGCGCTAGGACTAGCGGGAGTGGTCGGGGAGCTGTTTTTT.

The V and J genes are TRBV9 and TRBJ1-2; 9 bases are a match to TRBD1. V was pared by 4 bases and J by 4 bases, with 8 bases of the junction left unmatched. Germline V gene sequence: CDR1 SGDLS, CDR2 YYNGEE. The CDR3 runs to 15 residues. The chain's CDR3 is CASSPGDRVSYGYTF. In DNA, the CDR3 is TGTGCCAGCAGCCCAGGGGACAGGGTGTCCTATGGCTACACCTTC.